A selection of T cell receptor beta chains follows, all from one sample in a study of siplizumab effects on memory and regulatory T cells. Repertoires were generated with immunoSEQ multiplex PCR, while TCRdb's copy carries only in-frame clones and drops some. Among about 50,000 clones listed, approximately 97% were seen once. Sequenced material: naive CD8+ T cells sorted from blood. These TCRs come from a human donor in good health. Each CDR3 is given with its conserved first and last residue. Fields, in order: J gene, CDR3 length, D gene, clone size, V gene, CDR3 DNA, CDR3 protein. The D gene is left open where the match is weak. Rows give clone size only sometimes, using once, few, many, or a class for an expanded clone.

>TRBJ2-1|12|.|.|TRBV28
TGTGCCAGCAGACCCTCATGGAATGAGCAGTTCTTC
CASRPSWNEQFF
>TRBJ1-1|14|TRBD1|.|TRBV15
TGTGCCACCAGCAGACCTCTGACAGGGGATGAAGCTTTCTTT
CATSRPLTGDEAFF
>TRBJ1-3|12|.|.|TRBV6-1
TGTGCCAGCTCGGAACAGAGGCACACCATATATTTT
CASSEQRHTIYF
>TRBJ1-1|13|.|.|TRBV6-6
TGTGCCAGCAGTTATGGCAGGGGAACTGAAGCTTTCTTT
CASSYGRGTEAFF
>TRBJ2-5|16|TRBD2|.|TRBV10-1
TGCGCCAGCAGTGGAGGGACTAGCGGGAGTGAGGAGACCCAGTACTTC
CASSGGTSGSEETQYF
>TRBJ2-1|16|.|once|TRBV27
TGTGCCAGCAGTCTACAAGGGGAGGCATCTGACAATGAGCAGTTCTTC
CASSLQGEASDNEQFF
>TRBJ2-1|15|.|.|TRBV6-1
TGTGCCAGCAGCCTTAGCGGTCTCGCCTACAATGAGCAGTTCTTC
CASSLSGLAYNEQFF
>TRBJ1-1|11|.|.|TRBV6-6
TGTGCCAGCAGCTCAGGGTCTGAAGCTTTCTTT
CASSSGSEAFF
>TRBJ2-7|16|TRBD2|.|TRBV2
TGTGCCAGCAAGCCGGGACTAGCGGGAGGGCCCTACGAGCAGTACTTC
CASKPGLAGGPYEQYF
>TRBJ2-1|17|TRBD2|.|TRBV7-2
TGTGCCAGCAGCTTAGGACCTAGCGGGAGGCACTACAATGAGCAGTTCTTC
CASSLGPSGRHYNEQFF
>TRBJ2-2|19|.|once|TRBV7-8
TGTGCCAGCAAAGTAGGGGGGCTGCTAGCGGCCTCGAACACCGGGGAGCTGTTTTTT
CASKVGGLLAASNTGELFF
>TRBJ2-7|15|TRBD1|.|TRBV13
TGTGCCAGCAGGTCAGGGACAGGGCCTACCTACGAGCAGTACTTC
CASRSGTGPTYEQYF
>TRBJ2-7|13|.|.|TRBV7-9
TGTGCCAGCAGCTCAGGACCCGGATCGGGGCAGTACTTC
CASSSGPGSGQYF
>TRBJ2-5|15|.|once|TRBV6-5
TGTGCCAGCAGTTATAACGCCAGGGGAACAGAGACCCAGTACTTC
CASSYNARGTETQYF
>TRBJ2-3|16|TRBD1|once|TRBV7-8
TGTGCCAGCAGCTTACCCGGACAGGGCCTAACAGATACGCAGTATTTT
CASSLPGQGLTDTQYF
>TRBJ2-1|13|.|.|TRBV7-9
TGTGCCAGCAGCCCCGGCCGGGGGTCGGAGCAGTTCTTC
CASSPGRGSEQFF
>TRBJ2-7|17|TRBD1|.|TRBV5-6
TGTGCCAGCAGCTCGGGACAGACGCTAGCCGACCGCTACGAGCAGTACTTC
CASSSGQTLADRYEQYF
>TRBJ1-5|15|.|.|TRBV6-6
TGTGCCAGCAGTTACTTGGGTGGGGGCAATCAGCCCCAGCATTTT
CASSYLGGGNQPQHF
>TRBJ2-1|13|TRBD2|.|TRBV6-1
TGTGCCACCGGGACTAGCGGGAGGAATGAGCAGTTCTTC
CATGTSGRNEQFF
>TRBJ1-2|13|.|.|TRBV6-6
TGTGCCAGCAGTTACGGGGGTTTGGATGGCTACACCTTC
CASSYGGLDGYTF
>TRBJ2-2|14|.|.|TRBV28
TGTGCCAGCAGTTTACAAGAGAACACCGGGGAGCTGTTTTTT
CASSLQENTGELFF
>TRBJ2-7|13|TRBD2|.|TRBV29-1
TGCAGCGTTGAAAGCGGGAGCACTCACGAGCAGTACTTC
CSVESGSTHEQYF
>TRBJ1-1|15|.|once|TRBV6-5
TGTGCCAGCATTAGGAGCCCAAACATGAACACTGAAGCTTTCTTT
CASIRSPNMNTEAFF
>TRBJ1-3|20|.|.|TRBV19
TGTGCCAGTAGTATAGTGGAGACAGCCCTGCCCTGGAGCTCTGGAAACACCATATATTTT
CASSIVETALPWSSGNTIYF
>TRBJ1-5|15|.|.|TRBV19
TGTGCCAGTAGTCCCCAGGGGAATAGCAATCAGCCCCAGCATTTT
CASSPQGNSNQPQHF
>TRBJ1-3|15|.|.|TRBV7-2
TGTGCCAGCAAGGCCGAGGGCTTCTCTGGAAACACCATATATTTT
CASKAEGFSGNTIYF
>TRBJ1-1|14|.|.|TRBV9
TGTGCCAGCAGCGTAGAGGGTGGGGTCACTGAAGCTTTCTTT
CASSVEGGVTEAFF
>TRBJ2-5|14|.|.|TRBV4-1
TGCGCCAGCAGCCTAGGGGGGGTACAAGAGACCCAGTACTTC
CASSLGGVQETQYF
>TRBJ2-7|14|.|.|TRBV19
TGTGCCAGTAGTCCTCGGGACGGCTACTACGAGCAGTACTTC
CASSPRDGYYEQYF
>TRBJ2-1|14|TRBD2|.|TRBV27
TGTGCCAGCAGGTCGGGACTAGCGGACAATGAGCAGTTCTTC
CASRSGLADNEQFF
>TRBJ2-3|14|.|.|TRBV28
TGTGCCAGCAGTTTTCGCGGTAGCACAGATACGCAGTATTTT
CASSFRGSTDTQYF
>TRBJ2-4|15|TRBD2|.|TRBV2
TGTGCCAGCAGTCCCGGACTAGCCGGCCAAAACATTCAGTACTTC
CASSPGLAGQNIQYF
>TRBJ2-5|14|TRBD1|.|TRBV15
TGTGCCACCGTGGGGGCAGGGGGTGGGGAGACCCAGTACTTC
CATVGAGGGETQYF
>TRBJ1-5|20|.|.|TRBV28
TGTGCCAGCAGTTTTACCCCCCAGAAACAGGGAACTGGCGGCAATCAGCCCCAGCATTTT
CASSFTPQKQGTGGNQPQHF
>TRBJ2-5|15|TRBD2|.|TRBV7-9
TGTGCCAGCAGCGGGGTAGCGGGAGGTTTGGGGACCCAGTACTTC
CASSGVAGGLGTQYF
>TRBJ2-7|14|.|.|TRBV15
TGTGCCACCAGCATAGGGACGGGATCCTACGAGCAGTACTTC
CATSIGTGSYEQYF
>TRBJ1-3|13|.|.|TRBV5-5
TGTGCCAGCAACCAAATATCTGGAAACACCATATATTTT
CASNQISGNTIYF
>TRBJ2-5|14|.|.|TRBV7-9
TGTGCCAGCAGCTTTGAGGCGGAGGTCAAGACCCAGTACTTC
CASSFEAEVKTQYF
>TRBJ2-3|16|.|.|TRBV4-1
TGCGCCAGCAGCCAGGAAAGGGCGGGACTCACAGATACGCAGTATTTT
CASSQERAGLTDTQYF
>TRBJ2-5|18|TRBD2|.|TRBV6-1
TGTGCCAGCAGTGAAAGCTTAGCGGGAGGAGACCGTAAAGAGACCCAGTACTTC
CASSESLAGGDRKETQYF
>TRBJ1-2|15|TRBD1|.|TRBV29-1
TGCAGCGTTGTATATGTGGGACAGGGGGCCGAGGGCTACACCTTC
CSVVYVGQGAEGYTF
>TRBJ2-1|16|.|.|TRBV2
TGTGCCAGCAGTGAAGTTTGGGCAGTCTCCTACAATGAGCAGTTCTTC
CASSEVWAVSYNEQFF
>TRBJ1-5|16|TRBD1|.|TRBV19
TGTGCCAGTAGTAGAGTGACAGGGGGCTTGGATCAGCCCCAGCATTTT
CASSRVTGGLDQPQHF
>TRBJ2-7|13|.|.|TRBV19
TGTGCCAGTAGTACCGGGATCGCCTACGAGCAGTACTTC
CASSTGIAYEQYF
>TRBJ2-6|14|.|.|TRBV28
TGTGCCAGCAGTTTGCTCCCTGGGGCCAACGTCCTGACTTTC
CASSLLPGANVLTF
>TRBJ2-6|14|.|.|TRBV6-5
TGTGCCAGCACCCAGGGAGCTGGGGCCAACGTCCTGACTTTC
CASTQGAGANVLTF
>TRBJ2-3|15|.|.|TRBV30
TGTGCCTTCGCCCTTGGGCGGGATCAACAAGATACGCAGTATTTT
CAFALGRDQQDTQYF
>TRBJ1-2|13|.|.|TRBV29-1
TGCAGCGTTGTTTTTAGCCGTGTCTATGGCTACACCTTC
CSVVFSRVYGYTF
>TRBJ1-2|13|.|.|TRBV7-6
TGTGCCAGCAGCTTAGTAGAAGGGGCGCTTTACACCTTC
CASSLVEGALYTF
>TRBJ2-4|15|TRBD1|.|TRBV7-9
TGTGCCAGCAGCGACTCACGGGGGACAGGGGACATTCAGTACTTC
CASSDSRGTGDIQYF
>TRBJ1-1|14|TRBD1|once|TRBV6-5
TGTGCCAGCAGTTGGCAGGGGGTAGACACTGAAGCTTTCTTT
CASSWQGVDTEAFF